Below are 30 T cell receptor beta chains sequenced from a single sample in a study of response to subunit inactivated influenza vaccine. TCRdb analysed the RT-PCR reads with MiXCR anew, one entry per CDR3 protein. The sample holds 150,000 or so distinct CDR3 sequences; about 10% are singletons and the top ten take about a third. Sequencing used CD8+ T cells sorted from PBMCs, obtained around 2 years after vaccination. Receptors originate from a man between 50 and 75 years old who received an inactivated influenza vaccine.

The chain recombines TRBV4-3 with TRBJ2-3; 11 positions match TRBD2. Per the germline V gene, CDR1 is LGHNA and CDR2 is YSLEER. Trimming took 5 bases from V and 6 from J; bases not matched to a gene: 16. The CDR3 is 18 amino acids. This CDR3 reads CASSYLLASGRSLDTQYF. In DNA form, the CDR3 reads TGCGCCAGCAGCTACCTACTGGCTAGCGGGAGGTCTCTGGATACGCAGTATTTT.

The CDR3 sequence is CASSQLEGLEGYTF. The DNA of the CDR3 is TGCGCCAGCAGCCAACTTGAAGGGTTGGAAGGCTACACCTTC. The J gene is TRBJ1-2, the V gene TRBV4-3; D uncertain. Trimming shortened V by 2 bases and J by 8 bases, and 15 bases separated the two germline ends. Germline CDR1 is LGHNA and CDR2 is YSLEER. The CDR3 is 14 residues long.

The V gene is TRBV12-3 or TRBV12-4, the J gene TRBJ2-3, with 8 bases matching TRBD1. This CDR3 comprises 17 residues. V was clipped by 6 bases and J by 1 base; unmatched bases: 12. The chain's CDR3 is CASRSSWDRSGTDTQYF. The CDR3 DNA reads TGTGCCAGCAGATCTTCTTGGGACAGGTCGGGCACAGATACGCAGTATTTT.

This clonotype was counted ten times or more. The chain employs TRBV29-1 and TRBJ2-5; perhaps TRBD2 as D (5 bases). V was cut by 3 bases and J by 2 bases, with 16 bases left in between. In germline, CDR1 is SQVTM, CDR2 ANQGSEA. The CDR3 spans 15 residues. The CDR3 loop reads CSVEISVGRQETQYF. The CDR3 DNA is TGCAGCGTTGAGATTAGCGTTGGACGGCAAGAGACCCAGTACTTC.

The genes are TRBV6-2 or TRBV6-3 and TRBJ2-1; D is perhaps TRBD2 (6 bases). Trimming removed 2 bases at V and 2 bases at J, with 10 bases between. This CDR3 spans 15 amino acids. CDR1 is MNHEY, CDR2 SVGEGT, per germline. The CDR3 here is CASSYAGSPYNEQFF. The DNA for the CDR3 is TGTGCCAGCAGTTACGCGGGGAGTCCCTACAATGAGCAGTTCTTC.

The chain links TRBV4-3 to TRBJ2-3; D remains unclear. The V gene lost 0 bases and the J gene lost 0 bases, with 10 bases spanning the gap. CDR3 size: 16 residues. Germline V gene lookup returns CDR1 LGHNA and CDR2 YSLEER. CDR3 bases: TGCGCCAGCAGCCAAGATACGTGGGGAAGCACAGATACGCAGTATTTT. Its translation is CASSQDTWGSTDTQYF.

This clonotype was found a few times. DNA of the CDR3: TGTGCCAGCAGCTTACTTAGCGGGAGCCACAATGAGCAGTTCTTC. It codes for CASSLLSGSHNEQFF. The chain employs TRBV7-8 and TRBJ2-1; 9 bases are shared with TRBD2. The CDR3 runs 15 residues. CDR1 and CDR2 (germline): SGHVS, FQNEAQ. J was trimmed by 5 bases and V by 2 bases; bases with no gene match: 4.

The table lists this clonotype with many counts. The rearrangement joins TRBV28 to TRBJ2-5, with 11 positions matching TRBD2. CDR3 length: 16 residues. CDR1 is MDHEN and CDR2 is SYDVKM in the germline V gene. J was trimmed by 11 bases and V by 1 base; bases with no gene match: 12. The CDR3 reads CASSLSGSGGARIQYF. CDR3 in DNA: TGTGCCAGCAGTTTATCGGGTAGCGGGGGGGCCAGGATACAGTACTTC.

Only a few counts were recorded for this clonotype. CDR3 coding DNA: TGTGCCAGCAGTACTCAATTCCGGGGCTCCCCCTACGAGCAGTACTTC. Its translation: CASSTQFRGSPYEQYF. V usage is TRBV6-5 and J usage is TRBJ2-7, with D perhaps TRBD1 or TRBD2 (5 bases each). Trimming stripped 5 bases from V and 2 bases from J, with 19 bases between. The CDR3 is made up of 16 amino acids. Germline V gene lookup returns CDR1 MNHEY and CDR2 SVGAGI.

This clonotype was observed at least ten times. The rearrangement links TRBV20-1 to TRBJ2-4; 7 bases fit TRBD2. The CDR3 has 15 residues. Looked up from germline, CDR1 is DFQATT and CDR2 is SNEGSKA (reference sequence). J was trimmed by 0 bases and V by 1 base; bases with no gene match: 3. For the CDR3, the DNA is TGCAGTGCTAGAGGACTAGCCGTAGCCAAAAACATTCAGTACTTC. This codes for CSARGLAVAKNIQYF.

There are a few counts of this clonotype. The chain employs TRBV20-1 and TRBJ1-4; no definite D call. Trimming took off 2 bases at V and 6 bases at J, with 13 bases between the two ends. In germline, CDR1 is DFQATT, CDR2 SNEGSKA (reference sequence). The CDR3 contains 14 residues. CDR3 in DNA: TGCAGTGCTAGAAATAACAGACCATATGAAAAACTGTTTTTT. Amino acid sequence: CSARNNRPYEKLFF.

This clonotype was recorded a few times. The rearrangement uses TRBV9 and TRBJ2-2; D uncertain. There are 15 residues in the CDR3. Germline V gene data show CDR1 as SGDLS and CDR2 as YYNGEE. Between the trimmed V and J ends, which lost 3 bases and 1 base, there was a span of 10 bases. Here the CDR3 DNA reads TGTGCCAGCAGCGGGGCCAGCAGGAACACCGGGGAGCTGTTTTTT. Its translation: CASSGASRNTGELFF.

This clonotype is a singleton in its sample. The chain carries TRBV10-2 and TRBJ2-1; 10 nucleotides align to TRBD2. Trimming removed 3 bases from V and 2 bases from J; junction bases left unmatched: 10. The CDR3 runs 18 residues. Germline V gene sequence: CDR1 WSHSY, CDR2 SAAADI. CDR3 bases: TGCGCCAGCAGTGATCGGCTAGCGGGGGCGATAACCTACAATGAGCAGTTCTTC. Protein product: CASSDRLAGAITYNEQFF.

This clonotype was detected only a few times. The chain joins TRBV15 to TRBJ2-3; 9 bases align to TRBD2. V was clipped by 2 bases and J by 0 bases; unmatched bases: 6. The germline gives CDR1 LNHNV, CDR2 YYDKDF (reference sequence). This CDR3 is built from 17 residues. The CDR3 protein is CATSRSRLAVSTDTQYF. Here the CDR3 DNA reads TGTGCCACCAGCAGATCCCGACTAGCGGTTAGCACAGATACGCAGTATTTT.

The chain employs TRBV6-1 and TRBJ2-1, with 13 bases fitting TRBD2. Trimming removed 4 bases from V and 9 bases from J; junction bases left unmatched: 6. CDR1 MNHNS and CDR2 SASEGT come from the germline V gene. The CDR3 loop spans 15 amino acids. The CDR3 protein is CASSATSGGAGEQFF. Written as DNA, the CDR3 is TGTGCCAGCAGTGCCACTAGCGGGGGGGCCGGTGAGCAGTTCTTC.

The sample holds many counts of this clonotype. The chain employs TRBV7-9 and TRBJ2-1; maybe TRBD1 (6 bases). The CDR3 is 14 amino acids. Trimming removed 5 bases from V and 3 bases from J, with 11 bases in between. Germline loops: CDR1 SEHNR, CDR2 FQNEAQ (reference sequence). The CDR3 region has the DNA TGTGCCAGCAGCACGGGGACATACTACAATGAGCAGTTCTTC. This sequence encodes CASSTGTYYNEQFF.

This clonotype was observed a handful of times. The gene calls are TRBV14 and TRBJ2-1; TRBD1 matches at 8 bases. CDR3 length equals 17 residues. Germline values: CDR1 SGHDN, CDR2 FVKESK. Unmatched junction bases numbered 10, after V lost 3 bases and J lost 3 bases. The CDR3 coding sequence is TGTGCCAGCAGCCAGCTCCCGGGACAGGAGAACTACAATGAGCAGTTCTTC. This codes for CASSQLPGQENYNEQFF.

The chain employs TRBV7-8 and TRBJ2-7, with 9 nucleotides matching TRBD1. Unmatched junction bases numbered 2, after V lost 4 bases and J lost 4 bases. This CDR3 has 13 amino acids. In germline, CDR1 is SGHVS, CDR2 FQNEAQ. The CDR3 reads CASSSDRGYEQYF. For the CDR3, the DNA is TGTGCCAGCAGCTCCGACAGGGGGTACGAGCAGTACTTC.

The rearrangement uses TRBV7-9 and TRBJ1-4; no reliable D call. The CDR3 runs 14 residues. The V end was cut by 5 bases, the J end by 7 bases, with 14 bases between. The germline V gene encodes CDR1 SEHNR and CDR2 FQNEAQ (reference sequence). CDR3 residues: CASSRELEFEKLFF. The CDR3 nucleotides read TGTGCCAGCAGCCGAGAACTCGAATTTGAAAAACTGTTTTTT.

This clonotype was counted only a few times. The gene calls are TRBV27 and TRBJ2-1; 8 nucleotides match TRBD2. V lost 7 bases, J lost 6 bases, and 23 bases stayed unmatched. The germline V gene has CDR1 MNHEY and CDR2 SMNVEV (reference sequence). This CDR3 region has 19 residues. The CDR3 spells CASTQRGGRGLGLGNEQFF. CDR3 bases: TGTGCCAGCACCCAACGGGGAGGGAGGGGACTAGGGCTCGGCAATGAGCAGTTCTTC.

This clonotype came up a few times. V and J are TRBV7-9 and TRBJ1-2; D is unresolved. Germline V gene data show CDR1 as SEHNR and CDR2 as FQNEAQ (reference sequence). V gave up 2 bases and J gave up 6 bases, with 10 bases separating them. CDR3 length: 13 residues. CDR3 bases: TGTGCCAGCAGCTTATTGATGGAGGATGGCTACACCTTC. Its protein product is CASSLLMEDGYTF.

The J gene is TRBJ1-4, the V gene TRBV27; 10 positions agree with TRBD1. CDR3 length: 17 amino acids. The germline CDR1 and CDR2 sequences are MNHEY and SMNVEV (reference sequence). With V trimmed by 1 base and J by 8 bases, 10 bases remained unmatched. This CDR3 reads CASSLWRPGTGAEKLFF. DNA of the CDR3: TGTGCCAGCAGTTTATGGCGCCCCGGGACAGGGGCCGAAAAACTGTTTTTT.

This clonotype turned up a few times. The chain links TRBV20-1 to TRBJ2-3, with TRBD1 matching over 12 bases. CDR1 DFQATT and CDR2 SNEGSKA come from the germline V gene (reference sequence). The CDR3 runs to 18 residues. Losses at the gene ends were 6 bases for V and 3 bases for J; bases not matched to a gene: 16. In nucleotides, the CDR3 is TGCAGTGCACCGGGGTGGGGACAGGGGGCGTCCGTAACAGATACGCAGTATTTT. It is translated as CSAPGWGQGASVTDTQYF.

The CDR3 sequence: CASSPAGGSYNEQFF. CDR3 DNA: TGTGCCAGCAGCCCAGCGGGGGGCTCCTACAATGAGCAGTTCTTC. The genes are TRBV7-7 and TRBJ2-1, with TRBD2 matching over 9 bases. V lost 5 bases and J lost 0; bases outside the gene matches: 2. Germline V gene sequence: CDR1 SSHAT, CDR2 FNYEAQ (reference sequence). This CDR3 is 15 amino acids long.

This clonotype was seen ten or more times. In DNA form, the CDR3 reads TGTGCCAGCAGCTTAGAGGTTTACGACTCCCCCACAGATACGCAGTATTTT. It translates to CASSLEVYDSPTDTQYF. This chain joins TRBV11-1 and TRBJ2-3; D is unresolved. The CDR3 runs 17 residues. Germline V gives CDR1 SGHAT, CDR2 FQDESV (reference sequence). V dropped 1 base and J dropped 2 bases, with 16 bases sitting between them.

The CDR3 sequence: CSARTSGRPEQFF. The CDR3 coding sequence is TGCAGTGCTAGGACTAGCGGGAGGCCCGAGCAGTTCTTC. The J gene is TRBJ2-1, the V gene TRBV20-1; the match to TRBD2 covers 13 bases. This CDR3 comprises 13 residues. With 3 bases clipped from V and 10 bases from J, the junction kept 3 bases outside the gene matches. Germline values: CDR1 DFQATT, CDR2 SNEGSKA (reference sequence).

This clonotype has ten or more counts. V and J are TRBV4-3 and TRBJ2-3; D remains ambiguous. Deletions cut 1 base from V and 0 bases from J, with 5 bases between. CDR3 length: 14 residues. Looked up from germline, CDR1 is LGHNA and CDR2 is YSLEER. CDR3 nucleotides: TGCGCCAGCAGCCAAGGATCTAGCACAGATACGCAGTATTTT. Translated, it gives CASSQGSSTDTQYF.

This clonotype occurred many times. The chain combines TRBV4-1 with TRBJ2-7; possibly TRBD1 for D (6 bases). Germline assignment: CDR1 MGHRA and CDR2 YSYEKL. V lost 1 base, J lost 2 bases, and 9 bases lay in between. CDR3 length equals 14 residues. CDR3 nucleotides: TGCGCCAGCAGCCAAGCGGACAGTGCCTACGAGCAGTACTTC. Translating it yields CASSQADSAYEQYF.

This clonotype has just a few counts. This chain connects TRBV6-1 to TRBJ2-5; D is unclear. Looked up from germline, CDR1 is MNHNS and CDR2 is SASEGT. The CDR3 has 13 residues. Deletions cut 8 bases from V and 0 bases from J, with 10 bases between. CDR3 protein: CASGPGDQETQYF. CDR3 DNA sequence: TGTGCCAGCGGGCCAGGAGACCAAGAGACCCAGTACTTC.

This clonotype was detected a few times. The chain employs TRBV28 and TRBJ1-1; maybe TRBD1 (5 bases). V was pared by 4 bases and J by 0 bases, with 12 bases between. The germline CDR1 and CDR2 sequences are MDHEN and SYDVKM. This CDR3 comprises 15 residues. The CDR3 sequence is CASSSPDMLNTEAFF. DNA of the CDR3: TGTGCCAGCAGTTCCCCGGACATGTTGAACACTGAAGCTTTCTTT.